These 26 T cell receptor beta chains came from one sample sequenced in a study of CD8 T cells in ankylosing spondylitis. General study findings and limits: Roughly eight highly homologous variants made up a TCR beta motif that seemed to typify ankylosing spondylitis blood.

One entry per CDR3 protein results from TCRdb running MiXCR on the 5' RACE reads. The sample gives around 770,000 distinct CDR3 sequences, around 11% of which show up once; under 0.6% is in the top ten. No antigen has been assigned to these receptors. The sample consisted of blood, either unsorted or a sorted T cell fraction (not recorded which). These receptors all stem from a male donor with ankylosing spondylitis.

The chain combines TRBV12-3 or TRBV12-4 with TRBJ1-5, with D maybe TRBD1 (6 bases). With 3 bases removed from V and 1 base from J, the gap between germline ends came to 13 bases. This CDR3 is 16 amino acids long. As DNA, the CDR3 is TGTGCCAGCAGTTTCGCGGGGGGCGCGAGCAATCAGCCCCAGCATTTT. As protein: CASSFAGGASNQPQHF.

This chain joins TRBV20-1 and TRBJ2-3; D perhaps matches TRBD2 (5 bases). Germline CDR1 is DFQATT and CDR2 is SNEGSKA (reference sequence). The CDR3 runs 14 residues. Trimming shortened V by 6 bases and J by 3 bases, and 16 bases separated the two germline ends. The DNA for the CDR3 is TGCAGTGCGACCCGACCCGACTATACAGATACGCAGTATTTT. This gives the protein CSATRPDYTDTQYF.

This clonotype was recorded many times. The rearrangement joins TRBV20-1 to TRBJ2-1, with 9 positions matching TRBD1. CDR1 and CDR2 (germline): DFQATT, SNEGSKA (reference sequence). The trim removed 4 bases at V and 7 bases at J, leaving 8 bases unmatched. There are 14 residues in the CDR3. CDR3: CSATVGTGFNEQFF. In nucleotides, the CDR3 is TGCAGTGCTACCGTTGGGACAGGGTTTAATGAGCAGTTCTTC.

This clonotype was observed many times. This chain joins TRBV5-1 and TRBJ2-2; perhaps TRBD1 as D (6 bases). The CDR3 totals 15 residues. V dropped 5 bases and J dropped 0 bases, with 11 bases sitting between them. From germline, CDR1 is SGHRS and CDR2 YFSETQ. CDR3 sequence: CASRTGPPNTGELFF. The CDR3 bases are TGCGCCAGCAGGACAGGCCCGCCGAACACCGGGGAGCTGTTTTTT.

The table lists this clonotype with a few counts. The chain couples TRBV20-1 to TRBJ2-7; D gene uncertain. The V gene's germline CDR1 is DFQATT and CDR2 SNEGSKA (reference sequence). The CDR3 spans 13 residues. The V end was cut by 1 base, the J end by 2 bases, with 9 bases between. CDR3 sequence: CSARAGTTYEQYF. The CDR3 DNA follows: TGCAGTGCTAGAGCCGGAACGACCTACGAGCAGTACTTC.

The chain combines TRBV7-6 with TRBJ2-3, with D hard to call. V lost 5 bases and J lost 1, with 13 bases in between. CDR3 length: 15 residues. Germline CDR1 and CDR2: SGHVS and FNYEAQ. CDR3 protein: CASSLQTRGTDTQYF. In nucleotides, the CDR3 is TGTGCCAGCAGCCTCCAGACCCGGGGCACAGATACGCAGTATTTT.

The V call is TRBV6-1, the J call TRBJ1-1; unclear D gene. This CDR3 spans 14 amino acids. Germline assignment: CDR1 MNHNS and CDR2 SASEGT. Between the trimmed V and J ends, which lost 0 bases and 6 bases, there was a span of 11 bases. The CDR3 protein is CASSEAQGSAEAFF. CDR3 nucleotides: TGTGCCAGCAGTGAAGCGCAAGGGTCTGCTGAAGCTTTCTTT.

The chain couples TRBV19 to TRBJ2-5, with 11 bases matching TRBD1. This CDR3 has 14 amino acids. Trimming took 5 bases from V and 4 from J; bases not matched to a gene: 3. CDR1 LNHDA and CDR2 SQIVND come from the germline V gene (reference sequence). The CDR3 DNA is TGTGCCAGTAGTTGGACAGGGGGCACAGAGACCCAGTACTTC. Translated: CASSWTGGTETQYF. The whole variable domain, filled in from reference TRBV19 and TRBJ2-5, reads DGGITQSPKYLFRKEGQNVTLSCEQNLNHDAMYWYRQDPGQGLRLIYYSQIVNDFQKGDIAEGYSVSREKKESFPLTVTSAQKNPTAFYLCASSWTGGTETQYFGPGTRLLVL.

This clonotype occurred a few times. V usage is TRBV5-1 and J usage is TRBJ1-1; a weak D match, TRBD1 (5 bases). This CDR3 region has 13 residues. Looked up from germline, CDR1 is SGHRS and CDR2 is YFSETQ. V lost 3 bases and J 1 base, leaving 7 bases between the germline ends. The CDR3 is CASSWDWNTEAFF. DNA of the CDR3: TGCGCCAGCAGCTGGGACTGGAACACTGAAGCTTTCTTT. Combining the CDR3 with reference TRBV5-1 and TRBJ1-1 gives the whole variable domain KAGVTQTPRYLIKTRGQQVTLSCSPISGHRSVSWYQQTPGQGLQFLFEYFSETQRNKGNFPGRFSGRQFSNSRSEMNVSTLELGDSALYLCASSWDWNTEAFFGQGTRLTVV.

This clonotype has at least ten counts. V usage is TRBV6-2 or TRBV6-3 and J usage is TRBJ2-1; 7 nucleotides agree with TRBD1. Germline V gene lookup returns CDR1 MNHEY and CDR2 SVGEGT. V was clipped by 5 bases and J by 1 base; unmatched bases: 5. The CDR3 is 15 residues long. The CDR3: CASSHRDRSYNEQFF. The CDR3 DNA reads TGTGCCAGCAGTCACCGGGACAGATCCTACAATGAGCAGTTCTTC.

The chain combines TRBV5-4 with TRBJ2-7, with 8 bases identical to TRBD1. This CDR3 region has 15 residues. Germline values: CDR1 SGHNT, CDR2 YYREEE (reference sequence). The trim removed 4 bases at V and 0 bases at J, leaving 6 bases unmatched. Here the CDR3 DNA reads TGTGCCAGCAGCGGGGGACAGGACCTCTCCTACGAGCAGTACTTC. The encoded protein is CASSGGQDLSYEQYF.

V is TRBV7-9 and J is TRBJ1-3; D not certain. The CDR3 runs 13 residues. The V and J ends lost 2 bases and 4 bases respectively, with 6 bases between them. Germline assignment: CDR1 SEHNR and CDR2 FQNEAQ (reference sequence). CDR3 DNA: TGTGCCAGCAGCTTAACGATAGGAAACACCATATATTTT. It codes for CASSLTIGNTIYF.

This chain connects TRBV7-9 to TRBJ1-6, with D possibly TRBD1 on 6 matching bases. CDR1 SEHNR and CDR2 FQNEAQ come from the germline V gene (reference sequence). The CDR3 length is 16 residues. Trimming took off 5 bases at V and 7 bases at J, with 18 bases between the two ends. Here the CDR3 reads CASSHPRGKGNSPLHF. CDR3 nucleotide sequence: TGTGCCAGCAGCCACCCTAGGGGGAAAGGGAATTCACCCCTCCACTTT.

V is TRBV20-1 and J is TRBJ2-7, with TRBD2 as a possible D gene (7 bases). From germline, CDR1 is DFQATT and CDR2 SNEGSKA (reference sequence). CDR3 size: 15 residues. V lost 6 bases, J lost 4 bases, and 22 bases lay in between. The CDR3 DNA reads TGCAGTGCCACCGTCGGGGGCGGGAGAAGTTACGAGCAGTACTTC. It encodes CSATVGGGRSYEQYF.

The gene calls are TRBV6-5 and TRBJ2-2; 10 nucleotides line up with TRBD1. The V gene's germline CDR1 is MNHEY and CDR2 SVGAGI. J lost 3 bases, V lost 2 bases, and 6 bases had no gene match. The CDR3 has 17 amino acids. CDR3 sequence (DNA): TGTGCCAGCAGTTACATCGGGGACAGGGGAGACACCGGGGAGCTGTTTTTT. Translating it yields CASSYIGDRGDTGELFF.

This clonotype was found once. This rearrangement joins TRBV7-8 to TRBJ2-3, with 7 bases lining up with TRBD2. The V gene end was trimmed by 5 bases and the J gene end by 14 bases; junction bases not matched to a gene: 10. The CDR3 sequence is 12 residues long. Germline V gives CDR1 SGHVS, CDR2 FQNEAQ. The CDR3: CASSLERGRRYF. In DNA, the CDR3 is TGTGCCAGCAGCCTCGAGCGGGGCCGCCGGTATTTT.

In its sample, this clonotype was seen a few times. The gene calls are TRBV18 and TRBJ1-5, with D unclear. V was trimmed by 3 bases and J by 3 bases, leaving 9 bases between them. The CDR3 consists of 14 residues. Per germline, CDR1 KGHSH and CDR2 LQKENI. Here the CDR3 reads CASSPGPFNQPQHF. DNA for the CDR3: TGTGCCAGCTCACCGGGCCCCTTCAATCAGCCCCAGCATTTT.

There are a few counts of this clonotype. The chain carries TRBV15 and TRBJ2-1; D is undetermined. This CDR3 spans 12 amino acids. CDR1 and CDR2 (germline): LNHNV, YYDKDF (reference sequence). V was trimmed by 4 bases and J by 6 bases, leaving 7 bases between them. The CDR3 DNA reads TGTGCCACCAGCATCAACGGCAATGAGCAGTTCTTC. It encodes CATSINGNEQFF.

DNA of the CDR3: TGTGCCACCAGCAATGGAAACTACAATGAGCAGTTCTTC. Protein sequence: CATSNGNYNEQFF. This rearrangement joins TRBV15 to TRBJ2-1; D is uncertain. Germline lookup yields CDR1 LNHNV and CDR2 YYDKDF (reference sequence). Between the trimmed V and J ends, which lost 4 bases and 3 bases, there was a span of 7 bases. The CDR3 is 13 amino acids. The full variable domain, rest sourced from reference TRBV15 and TRBJ2-1, is DAMVIQNPRYQVTQFGKPVTLSCSQTLNHNVMYWYQQKSSQAPKLLFHYYDKDFNNEADTPDNFQSRRPNTSFCFLDIRSPGLGDTAMYLCATSNGNYNEQFFGPGTRLTVL.

This clonotype has only a few counts. The chain couples TRBV29-1 to TRBJ1-4; maybe TRBD1 (6 bases). Trimming pared 7 bases from V and 0 bases from J, leaving 12 bases between. This CDR3 region has 14 residues. CDR1 SQVTM and CDR2 ANQGSEA come from the germline V gene. The chain's CDR3 is CSGSGAATNEKLFF. The CDR3 DNA follows: TGCAGCGGATCGGGGGCTGCAACTAATGAAAAACTGTTTTTT. The whole variable domain, filled in from reference TRBV29-1 and TRBJ1-4, reads SAVISQKPSRDICQRGTSLTIQCQVDSQVTMMFWYRQQPGQSLTLIATANQGSEATYESGFVIDKFPISRPNLTFSTLTVSNMSPEDSSIYLCSGSGAATNEKLFFGSGTQLSVL.

The chain employs TRBV18 and TRBJ2-2; D is perhaps TRBD1 (6 bases). The CDR3 covers 16 residues. Germline lookup yields CDR1 KGHSH and CDR2 LQKENI. The V gene lost 2 bases and the J gene lost 4 bases, with 14 bases spanning the gap. Here the CDR3 reads CASSPLTGPGTGELFF. CDR3 bases: TGTGCCAGCTCACCATTAACAGGGCCGGGCACCGGGGAGCTGTTTTTT.

The rearrangement links TRBV12-5 to TRBJ1-6; D is unclear. Trimming stripped 0 bases from V and 8 bases from J, with 11 bases between. Germline CDR1 LGHNT, CDR2 FRNRAP. The CDR3 has 15 residues. The CDR3 region is CASGLVWDGHSPLHF. CDR3 coding DNA: TGTGCTAGTGGTTTGGTTTGGGATGGGCATTCACCCCTCCACTTT.

Only a few counts were recorded for this clonotype. V gene TRBV29-1 combines with J gene TRBJ2-3; no definite D call. V lost 5 bases to trimming and J lost 2 bases, with 11 bases between them. The CDR3 sequence is 13 residues long. Germline V lookup: CDR1 SQVTM, CDR2 ANQGSEA. CDR3 bases: TGCAGCGTTCCGGGCCCTAACACAGATACGCAGTATTTT. Amino acid sequence: CSVPGPNTDTQYF.

Here the CDR3 DNA reads TGCAGTGTTACAACGTGGAGTGTGGATACGCAGTATTTT. Its translation: CSVTTWSVDTQYF. This chain joins TRBV20-1 and TRBJ2-3, with D unclear. This CDR3 has 13 residues. Trimming shortened V by 7 bases and J by 6 bases, and 17 bases separated the two germline ends. Germline values: CDR1 DFQATT, CDR2 SNEGSKA (reference sequence).

This clonotype showed up many times. The chain joins TRBV29-1 to TRBJ2-5; 8 nucleotides line up with TRBD1. V lost 7 bases, J lost 0 bases, and 7 bases stayed unmatched. This CDR3 contains 14 residues. The germline V gene encodes CDR1 SQVTM and CDR2 ANQGSEA. The CDR3 is CSDTGTGNQETQYF. As DNA, the CDR3 is TGCAGCGATACCGGGACAGGAAACCAAGAGACCCAGTACTTC.

This clonotype was detected many times. The V and J genes are TRBV20-1 and TRBJ2-4; 9 bases map to TRBD1. CDR1 and CDR2 from the germline V gene are DFQATT and SNEGSKA (reference sequence). Trimming took 5 bases from V and 4 from J; bases not matched to a gene: 3. The CDR3 is made up of 13 amino acids. DNA for the CDR3: TGCAGTGCTTTCGGGACAGGGAAAAACATTCAGTACTTC. Translating it yields CSAFGTGKNIQYF.